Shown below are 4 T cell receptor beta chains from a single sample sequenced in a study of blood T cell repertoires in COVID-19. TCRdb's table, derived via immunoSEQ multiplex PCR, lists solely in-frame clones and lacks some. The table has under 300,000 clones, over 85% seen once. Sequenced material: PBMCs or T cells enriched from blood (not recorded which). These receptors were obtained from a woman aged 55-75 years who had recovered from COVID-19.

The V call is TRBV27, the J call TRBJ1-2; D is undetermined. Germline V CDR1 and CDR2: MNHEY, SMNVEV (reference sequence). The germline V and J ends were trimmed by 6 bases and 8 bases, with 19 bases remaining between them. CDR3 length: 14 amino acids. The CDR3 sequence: CASRPGRPAYGYTF. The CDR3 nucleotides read TGTGCCAGCAGACCCGGGAGGCCGGCCTACGGCTACACCTTC.

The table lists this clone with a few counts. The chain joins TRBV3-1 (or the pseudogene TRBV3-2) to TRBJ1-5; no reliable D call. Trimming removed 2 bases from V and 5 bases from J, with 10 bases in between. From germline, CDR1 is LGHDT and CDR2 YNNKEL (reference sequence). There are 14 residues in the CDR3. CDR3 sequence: CASSQMRSHQPQHF. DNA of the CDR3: TGTGCCAGCAGCCAAATGCGTTCCCATCAGCCCCAGCATTTT.

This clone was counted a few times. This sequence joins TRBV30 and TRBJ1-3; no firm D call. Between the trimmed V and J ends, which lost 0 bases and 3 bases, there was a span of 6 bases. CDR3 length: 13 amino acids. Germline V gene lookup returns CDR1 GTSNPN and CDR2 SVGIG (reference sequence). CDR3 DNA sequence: TGTGCCTGGAGTGTCTCTTTTGGAAACACCATATATTTT. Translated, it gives CAWSVSFGNTIYF.

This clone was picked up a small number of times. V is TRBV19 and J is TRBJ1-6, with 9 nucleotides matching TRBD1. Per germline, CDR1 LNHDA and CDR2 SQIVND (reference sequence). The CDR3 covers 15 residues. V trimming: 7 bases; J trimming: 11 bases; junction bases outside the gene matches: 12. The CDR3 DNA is TGTGCCAGTACCGCAACCGGGACAGGGCTTCCACCCCTCCACTTT. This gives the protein CASTATGTGLPPLHF.